This section outlines one T cell receptor beta chain sequence together with its context. Its target is unknown. CDR1 and CDR2 from the germline V gene are MDHEN and SYDVKM. The CDR3 has 14 amino acids. Trimming shortened V by 7 bases and J by 1 base, and 13 bases separated the two germline ends. Deep-level running was used for the assay. The genomic DNA of each subset was split evenly across several immunoSEQ plates. DNA at approximately 200 ng, 25,000 to 35,000 T cell genomes, went into sorted-subset replicate PCRs. Repertoires were generated with immunoSEQ multiplex PCR, while TCRdb's copy carries only in-frame clones and drops some. The table includes around 980,000 clones, about 80% detected once. The entry originates in a study of shared clonotypes between healthy human individuals. Study-wide findings and caveats: Rarefaction gave evidence that sorted-subset sequencing remained incomplete despite large depth.

Source material: memory CD4+ T cells from PBMCs. As for subset: CD45RA-negative fraction. V gene TRBV28 combines with J gene TRBJ1-1, with unresolved D. This receptor was identified in a man aged 18 to 30 in good health. Some clones in this sample may be carry-over from other donors' samples. The CDR3 protein is CASTLPTPNTEAFF. The CDR3 region has the DNA TGTGCCAGCACCCTGCCGACACCGAACACTGAAGCTTTCTTT.